A selection of T cell receptor beta chains follows, all from one sample in a study of cytomegalovirus exposure and HLA in healthy donors. Sequencing used immunoSEQ multiplex PCR; TCRdb keeps in-frame clones, though not all of them. This sample yields 150,000 or so clones, of which roughly 80% are seen a single time; 0.77% belongs to the top ten. The specimen was PBMCs. Receptors were obtained from a woman aged 18-29 years in good health and CMV-seronegative. The CDR3 runs from the conserved cysteine through the conserved F or W. A D gene is named only where the DNA matches it firmly. Expanded clones get a size class; other rows say once, few or many, or leave the size out.

v_gene,j_gene,abundance,d_gene,len,CDR3aa,CDR3nt
TRBV9,TRBJ1-1,few,-,13,CASSRGTNTEAFF,TGTGCCAGCAGTCGGGGGACGAACACTGAAGCTTTCTTT
TRBV7-3,TRBJ2-2,-,TRBD1,18,CASSLTPGYRGKTGELFF,TGTGCCAGCAGCTTAACCCCTGGTTACAGGGGAAAAACCGGGGAGCTGTTTTTT
TRBV7-9,TRBJ2-5,-,-,12,CASSLLLGEQYF,TGTGCCAGCAGCTTGTTGCTAGGTGAGCAGTACTTC
TRBV6-1,TRBJ2-5,-,TRBD1,14,CASRPTGALETQYF,TGTGCCAGCAGACCGACAGGGGCGTTAGAGACCCAGTACTTC
TRBV25-1,TRBJ1-4,-,-,15,CASSELAATNEKLFF,TGTGCCAGCAGTGAATTGGCCGCAACTAATGAAAAACTGTTTTTT
TRBV6-5,TRBJ2-7,-,-,16,CASSYSTQGLTYEQYF,TGTGCCAGCAGTTACTCAACGCAGGGACTTACCTACGAGCAGTACTTC
TRBV5-1,TRBJ2-7,-,TRBD2,14,CASTWGGSASEQYF,TGCGCCAGCACCTGGGGCGGGAGTGCGTCGGAGCAGTACTTC
TRBV7-2,TRBJ1-2,-,-,13,CASSSTETYGYTF,TGTGCCAGCAGCTCGACAGAAACGTATGGCTACACCTTC
TRBV5-1,TRBJ2-1,-,TRBD2,18,CASSLAGLADLSYNEQFF,TGCGCCAGCAGCTTGGCTGGACTAGCGGACCTCTCCTACAATGAGCAGTTCTTC
TRBV2,TRBJ1-1,-,-,14,CASREAREDTEAFF,TGTGCCAGCAGGGAAGCCAGGGAGGACACTGAAGCTTTCTTT
TRBV18,TRBJ2-7,few,TRBD1,15,CASSPGQGQTYEQYF,TGTGCCAGCTCACCAGGACAGGGCCAGACCTACGAGCAGTACTTC
TRBV7-6,TRBJ2-5,-,TRBD1,15,CASSLDGRGQETQYF,TGTGCCAGCAGCTTAGATGGCAGGGGGCAAGAGACCCAGTACTTC
TRBV30,TRBJ2-7,-,-,13,CAWRIPGEREQYF,TGTGCCTGGAGAATCCCAGGGGAGCGCGAGCAGTACTTC
TRBV2,TRBJ2-1,-,TRBD2,16,CASSELLAGAYNEQFF,TGTGCCAGCAGTGAACTACTAGCGGGGGCCTACAATGAGCAGTTCTTC
TRBV15,TRBJ2-3,-,-,17,CATSRPTGQTSTDTQYF,TGTGCCACCAGCAGACCCACCGGACAGACTAGCACAGATACGCAGTATTTT
TRBV2,TRBJ1-1,-,-,13,CAGRRFPNTEAFF,TGTGCCGGCAGACGGTTCCCGAACACTGAAGCTTTCTTT
TRBV11-3,TRBJ1-1,-,-,15,CASRSGVQGRTEAFF,TGTGCCAGCAGATCTGGGGTCCAGGGGAGAACTGAAGCTTTCTTT
TRBV7-7,TRBJ2-1,once,-,14,CASSLAGSGNEQFF,TGTGCTAGCAGCTTAGCTGGGAGTGGCAATGAGCAGTTCTTC
TRBV15,TRBJ1-4,-,-,17,CATSGDTRILGEEKLFF,TGTGCCACCAGCGGGGACACCCGGATCCTGGGAGAAGAAAAACTGTTTTTT
TRBV10-2,TRBJ2-1,-,TRBD2,14,CASRKAGEKAEQFF,TGCGCCAGCAGAAAAGCGGGAGAAAAAGCTGAGCAGTTCTTC
TRBV15,TRBJ2-3,-,-,16,CATSRGSSTPTDTQYF,TGTGCCACCAGCAGGGGATCTAGCACCCCCACAGATACGCAGTATTTT
TRBV19,TRBJ2-1,-,-,15,CASHQTSGQFYEQFF,TGTGCCAGTCACCAAACTAGTGGGCAATTCTATGAGCAGTTCTTC
TRBV11-3,TRBJ2-1,-,TRBD1,15,CASSQGQVSYNEQFF,TGTGCCAGCAGCCAAGGACAGGTGTCCTACAATGAGCAGTTCTTC
TRBV5-8,TRBJ1-1,-,-,14,CASSLDRVGSEAFF,TGTGCCAGCAGCTTGGACAGGGTGGGTAGTGAAGCTTTCTTT
TRBV7-9,TRBJ2-4,few,TRBD1,16,CASSSNRDRDLNIQYF,TGTGCCAGCAGCTCAAACCGGGACAGGGACTTAAACATTCAGTACTTC
TRBV5-1,TRBJ2-5,-,-,14,CASSDLRGAETQYF,TGCGCCAGCAGCGATCTCCGTGGGGCAGAGACCCAGTACTTC
TRBV6-8,TRBJ2-3,-,TRBD2,18,CASSFVSGRGEDTDTQYF,TGTGCCAGCAGTTTTGTTAGCGGGAGGGGGGAGGACACAGATACGCAGTATTTT
TRBV28,TRBJ2-1,-,TRBD2,12,CASQFTSGNQFF,TGTGCCAGTCAATTTACTAGCGGGAATCAGTTCTTC
TRBV2,TRBJ2-7,-,TRBD2,15,CASRIATSGGYEQYF,TGTGCCAGCAGGATCGCGACTAGCGGGGGATACGAGCAGTACTTC
TRBV7-8,TRBJ2-5,-,-,15,CASSPRRIIGETQYF,TGTGCCAGCAGCCCCCGTCGTATTATCGGGGAGACCCAGTACTTC
TRBV9,TRBJ2-3,-,TRBD1,15,CASSLGTGGTDTQYF,TGTGCCAGCAGCCTCGGGACAGGGGGGACAGATACGCAGTATTTT
TRBV7-8,TRBJ2-7,-,-,13,CASSLAYSYEQYF,TGTGCCAGCAGCTTGGCATACTCCTACGAGCAGTACTTC
TRBV6-5,TRBJ2-1,-,TRBD1,15,CASSPRDRGNNEQFF,TGTGCCAGCTCCCCACGGGACAGGGGAAACAATGAGCAGTTCTTC
TRBV5-4,TRBJ2-7,-,-,13,CASSNRGSYEQYF,TGTGCCAGCAGCAACCGGGGTTCCTACGAGCAGTACTTC
TRBV27,TRBJ2-2,-,-,19,CASSLWVTGTTRKAGELFF,TGTGCCAGCAGTTTATGGGTCACCGGGACAACAAGGAAGGCCGGGGAGCTGTTTTTT
TRBV11-2,TRBJ2-3,once,TRBD2,17,CASSLPAAGGRGDTQYF,TGTGCCAGCAGCTTACCCGCAGCGGGAGGGCGGGGAGATACGCAGTATTTT
TRBV5-1,TRBJ2-5,few,TRBD2,16,CASRGGDLLYVETQYF,TGCGCCAGCAGGGGGGGGGATCTTCTATACGTGGAGACCCAGTACTTC
TRBV12-5,TRBJ2-7,-,TRBD1,15,CASGLAPTGLSEQYF,TGTGCTAGTGGTTTGGCGCCGACAGGGCTAAGCGAGCAGTACTTC
TRBV6-5,TRBJ2-7,-,TRBD1,13,CASRGQGPYEQYF,TGTGCCAGCAGGGGACAGGGGCCCTACGAGCAGTACTTC
TRBV29-1,TRBJ2-7,-,TRBD2,14,CSVGTSGSGMEQYF,TGCAGCGTGGGGACTAGCGGGAGTGGGATGGAGCAGTACTTC
TRBV7-9,TRBJ2-1,-,TRBD1,18,CASSLGSGTGGPYNEQFF,TGTGCCAGCAGCTTAGGATCCGGGACAGGGGGCCCCTACAATGAGCAGTTCTTC
TRBV5-6,TRBJ2-2,-,TRBD2,17,CASRSARSGIASGELFF,TGTGCCAGCAGATCCGCAAGGAGCGGGATTGCCTCCGGGGAGCTGTTTTTT
TRBV28,TRBJ2-5,-,TRBD2,15,CASSDTSGRLWTQYF,TGTGCCAGCAGCGATACTAGCGGGAGGTTATGGACCCAGTACTTC
TRBV19,TRBJ2-7,-,-,13,CASTTPGDYEQYF,TGTGCCAGTACCACCCCCGGGGACTACGAGCAGTACTTC
TRBV7-5,TRBJ2-7,once,-,13,CVRSLQGTYEQYF,TGTGTCAGAAGCTTACAGGGGACCTACGAGCAGTACTTC
TRBV7-2,TRBJ2-1,-,TRBD2,16,CASSLGGLAGSNEQFF,TGTGCCAGCAGCTTGGGGGGACTAGCGGGAAGCAATGAGCAGTTCTTC